The 27 T cell receptor beta chains presented below share a single source sample, sequenced in a study of shared clonotypes between healthy human individuals. Data came from immunoSEQ multiplex PCR; TCRdb stores just in-frame clones and leaves some out. The sample lists fewer than 3 million clones, 92% occurring once. Sequencing was performed on naive CD4+ T cells from PBMCs. Subset reported: CD45RA+ positively selected. All receptors come from a man younger than 35 in good health. Some clones in this sample may be carry-over from other donors' samples.

This chain links TRBV4-1 with TRBJ2-3; unclear D gene. Germline CDR1 is MGHRA and CDR2 is YSYEKL. V lost 0 bases, J lost 2 bases, and 15 bases lay in between. The length of the CDR3 is 17 residues. The CDR3 bases are TGCGCCAGCAGCCAAGATATAGTGAGACAAAACACAGATACGCAGTATTTT. Its protein product is CASSQDIVRQNTDTQYF.

This chain uses TRBV7-9 with TRBJ1-5; D is ambiguous. The CDR3 consists of 15 residues. V dropped 5 bases and J dropped 5 bases, with 16 bases sitting between them. Germline V gives CDR1 SEHNR, CDR2 FQNEAQ (reference sequence). The CDR3 DNA follows: TGTGCCAGCAGCCGGGGAGTGGGTCCCGATCAGCCCCAGCATTTT. It codes for CASSRGVGPDQPQHF.

V usage is TRBV19 and J usage is TRBJ2-2, with 10 bases aligning to TRBD2. The germline V gene encodes CDR1 LNHDA and CDR2 SQIVND (reference sequence). With 6 bases clipped from V and 2 bases from J, the junction kept 12 bases outside the gene matches. The CDR3 extends over 18 amino acids. As DNA, the CDR3 is TGTGCCAGTAGCCCGATAGGGCTAGCGGGAGCAAACACCGGGGAGCTGTTTTTT. This sequence encodes CASSPIGLAGANTGELFF.

V gene TRBV12-5 combines with J gene TRBJ2-5; D may be TRBD1 (6 bases). Trimming stripped 6 bases from V and 5 bases from J, with 25 bases between. The CDR3 totals 17 residues. Germline CDR1 is LGHNT and CDR2 is FRNRAP. The chain's CDR3 is CASGRSPGVPGWETQYF. In DNA, the CDR3 is TGTGCTAGTGGCCGCTCCCCAGGGGTCCCGGGTTGGGAGACCCAGTACTTC.

The J gene is TRBJ2-7, the V gene TRBV29-1; possible D gene TRBD1, 6 bases. V lost 7 bases, J lost 2 bases, and 15 bases lay in between. This CDR3 has 13 residues. Germline V CDR1 and CDR2: SQVTM, ANQGSEA. The CDR3 coding sequence is TGCAGCGGAAGCGAGGGGGTCACCTACGAGCAGTACTTC. Residues: CSGSEGVTYEQYF.

V gene TRBV12-5 combines with J gene TRBJ2-5; no firm D call. This CDR3 region has 15 residues. V was cut by 1 base and J by 1 base, with 10 bases left in between. CDR1 is LGHNT, CDR2 FRNRAP, per germline. This CDR3 reads CASGLGATPQETQYF. Here the CDR3 DNA reads TGTGCTAGTGGTTTGGGTGCGACCCCCCAAGAGACCCAGTACTTC.

V and J are TRBV27 and TRBJ1-6; D not certain. Germline V gene data show CDR1 as MNHEY and CDR2 as SMNVEV (reference sequence). The CDR3 length is 15 residues. Trimming pared 4 bases from V and 0 bases from J, leaving 7 bases between. In DNA, the CDR3 is TGTGCCAGCAGTTCGAAGGACTCCTATAATTCACCCCTCCACTTT. Amino acids: CASSSKDSYNSPLHF.

This rearrangement joins TRBV28 to TRBJ2-7; 8 positions match TRBD1. In germline, CDR1 is MDHEN, CDR2 SYDVKM. The CDR3 loop spans 15 amino acids. Trimming cost V 4 bases and J 5 bases; bases outside gene matches: 10. The CDR3 bases are TGTGCCAGCAGTTCCGCCGGGACAGGTATCCACGAGCAGTACTTC. It is translated as CASSSAGTGIHEQYF.

This clone was counted a few times. The gene calls are TRBV30 and TRBJ1-1; TRBD1 matches at 7 bases. The CDR3 sequence is 15 residues long. J gave up 1 base and V 4 bases, and 9 bases lay outside the gene matches. Germline-derived CDR1 and CDR2 are GTSNPN and SVGIG (reference sequence). This CDR3 reads CAWNRGQRANTEAFF. The CDR3 DNA reads as TGTGCCTGGAACAGGGGCCAGAGGGCGAACACTGAAGCTTTCTTT.

The J gene is TRBJ2-1, the V gene TRBV5-8, with D uncertain. The germline V gene has CDR1 SGHTS and CDR2 YDEGEE. Between the trimmed V and J ends, which lost 0 bases and 2 bases, there was a span of 6 bases. The CDR3 runs to 14 residues. This CDR3 reads CASSLGLTYNEQFF. CDR3 in DNA: TGTGCCAGCAGCTTGGGGCTAACCTACAATGAGCAGTTCTTC.

The chain joins TRBV11-2 to TRBJ1-6, with D hard to call. Trimming shortened V by 3 bases and J by 10 bases, and 19 bases separated the two germline ends. The germline CDR1 and CDR2 sequences are SGHAT and FQNNGV. This CDR3 has 16 residues. CDR3 sequence reads: CASSLSIAVIGSPLHF. DNA of the CDR3: TGTGCCAGCAGCTTGTCTATCGCTGTAATAGGATCACCCCTCCACTTT. Looking up the rest from reference TRBV11-2 and TRBJ1-6 gives the full variable domain: EAGVAQSPRYKIIEKRQSVAFWCNPISGHATLYWYQQILGQGPKLLIQFQNNGVVDDSQLPKDRFSAERLKGVDSTLKIQPAKLEDSAVYLCASSLSIAVIGSPLHFGNGTRLTVT.

The gene calls are TRBV9 and TRBJ2-7; D possibly corresponds to TRBD2 (6 bases). V dropped 1 base and J dropped 7 bases, with 12 bases sitting between them. There are 13 residues in the CDR3. CDR1 is SGDLS and CDR2 is YYNGEE in the germline V gene. CDR3 nucleotide sequence: TGTGCCAGCAGCGTAACGGGAGACGGTGAGCAGTACTTC. It yields the protein CASSVTGDGEQYF.

The CDR3 loop reads CASSLGQGGRNTEAFF. The CDR3 bases are TGTGCCAGCAGTCTGGGACAGGGGGGAAGAAACACTGAAGCTTTCTTT. The chain has TRBV5-6 and TRBJ1-1, with TRBD1 matching 11 bases. The CDR3 totals 16 residues. J lost 2 bases, V lost 5 bases, and 8 bases had no gene match. The germline gives CDR1 SGHDT, CDR2 YYEEEE.

This clone occurred once. V and J are TRBV25-1 and TRBJ1-1, with D unresolved. The CDR3 contains 15 residues. V lost 3 bases and J lost 1, with 12 bases in between. Germline V lookup: CDR1 MGHDK, CDR2 SYGVNS. CDR3 DNA sequence: TGTGCCAGCAGTGATACAGAGAGAGCGAACACTGAAGCTTTCTTT. Translated, it gives CASSDTERANTEAFF.

The rearrangement joins TRBV5-5 to TRBJ1-1, with D perhaps matching TRBD1 (6 bases). Germline CDR1 reads SGHKS; CDR2 reads YYEKEE (reference sequence). This CDR3 is 15 amino acids long. Trimming pared 5 bases from V and 4 bases from J, leaving 18 bases between. As DNA, the CDR3 is TGTGCCAGCAGTTTTGGGGGCCCGGGGGGCACTGAAGCTTTCTTT. It specifies CASSFGGPGGTEAFF.

Remarks on this clone: The sample has other DNA sequences that encode this CDR3 too. The V and J genes are TRBV28 and TRBJ2-7, with D possibly matching TRBD1 (6 bases). Trimming stripped 2 bases from V and 5 bases from J, with 7 bases between. CDR1 and CDR2 from the germline V gene are MDHEN and SYDVKM. The CDR3 contains 12 residues. DNA for the CDR3: TGTGCCAGCAGTTTAGCAGGGGACGAGCAGTACTTC. It translates to CASSLAGDEQYF.

CDR3 sequence (DNA): TGTGCCAGCAGTGAAGCCCTGGGGCCCTACGAGCAGTACTTC. Translated: CASSEALGPYEQYF. The gene calls are TRBV6-1 and TRBJ2-7; a possible D gene is TRBD1 (5 bases). The V gene lost 0 bases and the J gene lost 2 bases, with 8 bases spanning the gap. This CDR3 comprises 14 residues. Germline V gene lookup returns CDR1 MNHNS and CDR2 SASEGT.

The CDR3 coding sequence is TGTGCCAGCAGCCCGCGTAAGCGGACTATCCAAGAGACCCAGTACTTC. Translation: CASSPRKRTIQETQYF. This rearrangement joins TRBV14 to TRBJ2-5, with D maybe TRBD2 (6 bases). V lost 4 bases, J lost 1 base, and 16 bases lay in between. Germline loops: CDR1 SGHDN, CDR2 FVKESK. This CDR3 region has 16 residues.

CDR3: CASSLAGQREKLFF. The CDR3 nucleotides are TGTGCCAGCAGCTTGGCGGGACAACGTGAAAAACTGTTTTTT. The V gene is TRBV5-4, the J gene TRBJ1-4; D may be TRBD1 (6 bases). Trimming pared 0 bases from V and 7 bases from J, leaving 10 bases between. Germline loops: CDR1 SGHNT, CDR2 YYREEE (reference sequence). The CDR3 sequence is 14 residues long.

This clone was observed a single time. V gene TRBV7-3 combines with J gene TRBJ1-5; D is unresolved. Trimming removed 5 bases at V and 0 bases at J, with 5 bases between. The length of the CDR3 is 13 residues. CDR1 and CDR2 (germline): SGHTA, FQGTGA. The DNA for the CDR3 is TGTGCCAGCAGCATATCTAGCAATCAGCCCCAGCATTTT. This encodes CASSISSNQPQHF.

As concerns this clone: Other DNA sequences in the sample encode the same CDR3. The chain is built from TRBV27 and TRBJ1-2, with D maybe TRBD1 (5 bases). The germline CDR1 and CDR2 sequences are MNHEY and SMNVEV (reference sequence). The CDR3 runs to 13 residues. The V gene lost 7 bases and the J gene lost 4 bases, with 13 bases spanning the gap. As DNA, the CDR3 is TGTGCCAGCACCCCACGGGGGGGCTATGGCTACACCTTC. Its protein is CASTPRGGYGYTF.

This chain uses TRBV30 with TRBJ2-2; either TRBD1 or TRBD2 may fit D (5 bases each). V gave up 4 bases and J gave up 0 bases, with 21 bases separating them. The germline gives CDR1 GTSNPN, CDR2 SVGIG (reference sequence). This CDR3 comprises 18 residues. The CDR3 sequence is CAWNPGRLMGANTGELFF. Written as DNA, the CDR3 is TGTGCCTGGAATCCGGGACGATTGATGGGGGCGAACACCGGGGAGCTGTTTTTT.

The chain employs TRBV7-9 and TRBJ2-7; 8 bases agree with TRBD1. Trimming at V came to 6 bases and at J to 4 bases, leaving 11 bases not matched to a gene. Per germline, CDR1 SEHNR and CDR2 FQNEAQ (reference sequence). This CDR3 comprises 15 residues. CDR3 sequence (DNA): TGTGCCAGCAGTATAGGGGGGACAGGATTATACGAGCAGTACTTC. Protein: CASSIGGTGLYEQYF.

This chain's CDR3 is CASSHPPAGELFF. DNA of the CDR3: TGTGCCAGCAGTCACCCGCCCGCAGGGGAGCTGTTTTTT. The chain uses TRBV6-5 and TRBJ2-2, with D unclear. CDR1 MNHEY and CDR2 SVGAGI come from the germline V gene. The germline V and J ends were trimmed by 5 bases and 8 bases, with 12 bases remaining between them. There are 13 residues in the CDR3.

The V and J genes are TRBV28 and TRBJ1-2; D is ambiguous. There are 14 residues in the CDR3. V shed 4 bases and J shed 6 bases, with 15 bases lying between them. The germline V gene encodes CDR1 MDHEN and CDR2 SYDVKM. In DNA, the CDR3 is TGTGCCAGCAGTTCCCCGGGGAGGGTGGATGGCTACACCTTC. Encoded protein: CASSSPGRVDGYTF.

Worth noting for this clone: Different DNA sequences within this sample yield the same CDR3. This chain joins TRBV6-5 and TRBJ1-2, with D perhaps TRBD1 (6 bases). Trimming left V 5 bases short and J 8 bases short, with 9 bases between. Germline assignment: CDR1 MNHEY and CDR2 SVGAGI. The CDR3 consists of 11 residues. This chain's CDR3 is CASSQGGGYTF. The CDR3 region has the DNA TGTGCCAGCAGTCAAGGGGGGGGCTACACCTTC.

This rearrangement joins TRBV7-2 to TRBJ1-6; D remains unclear. CDR3 length equals 17 residues. Trimming shortened V by 1 base and J by 5 bases, and 15 bases separated the two germline ends. Germline loops: CDR1 SGHTA, CDR2 FQGNSA. The CDR3 protein is CASSLVALAGNNSPLHF. Here the CDR3 DNA reads TGTGCCAGCAGCTTAGTAGCTTTAGCGGGGAATAATTCACCCCTCCACTTT.